This T cell receptor (beta chain) emerged from a study of blood T cells in healthy people across ages. This clonotype has at least ten counts. A J-beta primer mix and a sample-barcoded 5' primer were used in a second PCR of roughly 7 to 12 cycles. TCRdb reanalysed the 5' RACE reads using MiXCR and keeps one entry per CDR3 protein. The data show 1.8 million or so distinct CDR3 sequences, with approximately 40% seen just once and 23% held by the top ten. Germline V gene lookup returns CDR1 SGHTA and CDR2 FQGNSA. V dropped 1 base and J dropped 10; count of bases not matched to a gene: 12. The CDR3 extends over 16 amino acids.

The chain uses TRBV7-2 and TRBJ2-1, with TRBD2 matching 8 bases. Sequencing input: blood. The clonotype comes from a human donor in good health. The CDR3 DNA follows: TGTGCCAGCAGCTTAGGGCGGGGGGTTCGGAATGAGGAGCAGTTCTTC. It codes for CASSLGRGVRNEEQFF.